The next 22 T cell receptor beta chains were all read from a single sample in a study of T cell responses to AZD1222 COVID-19 vaccine. Method: immunoSEQ multiplex PCR; TCRdb's copy keeps in-frame clones and lacks some. The sample includes approximately 110,000 clones, about 90% of them seen just once. Source: peripheral blood, taken on day 0 of AZD1222 vaccination. Receptors were obtained from an adult in good health.

This chain joins TRBV5-1 and TRBJ2-1; possible D gene TRBD1, 6 bases. The germline V gene encodes CDR1 SGHRS and CDR2 YFSETQ. The CDR3 has 14 amino acids. V was cut by 3 bases and J by 8 bases, with 15 bases left in between. CDR3 in amino acids: CASSSRGYSYEQFF. For the CDR3, the DNA is TGCGCCAGCAGCTCGAGGGGGTATAGCTATGAGCAGTTCTTC.

The CDR3 DNA reads TGTGCCAGCAGTAAGATCCGACAGGGGAGCTACGAGCAGTACTTC. Residues: CASSKIRQGSYEQYF. The V gene is TRBV6-5, the J gene TRBJ2-7; TRBD1 matches at 8 bases. CDR1 is MNHEY, CDR2 SVGAGI, per germline. The ends lost 5 bases at V and 3 bases at J; junction bases unmatched: 9. The CDR3 covers 15 residues.

This chain joins TRBV30 and TRBJ2-7; D is unclear. The V and J ends lost 2 bases and 3 bases respectively, with 8 bases between them. The germline V gene has CDR1 GTSNPN and CDR2 SVGIG (reference sequence). The CDR3 covers 12 residues. The CDR3 region is CAWSNSLYEQYF. The CDR3 DNA is TGTGCCTGGAGTAACAGCCTCTACGAGCAGTACTTC. Complete variable domain (other parts from reference TRBV30 and TRBJ2-7): SQTIHQWPATLVQPVGSPLSLECTVEGTSNPNLYWYRQAAGRGLQLLFYSVGIGQISSEVPQNLSASRPQDRQFILSSKKLLLSDSGFYLCAWSNSLYEQYFGPGTRLTVT.

In DNA, the CDR3 is TGCGCCAGCAGCTTCAGTCCAGGACAGAACTACGAGCAGTACTTC. This codes for CASSFSPGQNYEQYF. The V gene is TRBV5-1, the J gene TRBJ2-7, with a possible D match to TRBD1 (6 bases). This CDR3 has 15 amino acids. Trimming cost V 2 bases and J 3 bases, with 15 bases left between them. Germline CDR1 reads SGHRS; CDR2 reads YFSETQ. Using reference TRBV5-1 and TRBJ2-7 for the parts outside the CDR3, the full variable domain is KAGVTQTPRYLIKTRGQQVTLSCSPISGHRSVSWYQQTPGQGLQFLFEYFSETQRNKGNFPGRFSGRQFSNSRSEMNVSTLELGDSALYLCASSFSPGQNYEQYFGPGTRLTVT.

This sequence joins TRBV4-1 and TRBJ1-2; D unclear. This CDR3 is built from 18 residues. Trimming took 1 base from V and 2 from J, leaving 20 bases between them. Germline-derived CDR1 and CDR2 are MGHRA and YSYEKL. The CDR3: CASSQGTWKGRQNYGYTF. DNA for the CDR3: TGCGCCAGCAGCCAAGGCACCTGGAAGGGCAGGCAAAACTATGGCTACACCTTC.

This chain uses TRBV15 with TRBJ1-1; tentative D call: TRBD1 (6 bases). This CDR3 contains 15 residues. Trimming removed 1 base at V and 7 bases at J, with 16 bases between. From germline, CDR1 is LNHNV and CDR2 YYDKDF (reference sequence). CDR3 nucleotides: TGTGCCACCAGCAGAGGCCAGGGGTCTCGGGGTGAAGCTTTCTTT. Protein: CATSRGQGSRGEAFF. The full variable domain, in which reference TRBV15 and TRBJ1-1 provide the parts outside the CDR3, is DAMVIQNPRYQVTQFGKPVTLSCSQTLNHNVMYWYQQKSSQAPKLLFHYYDKDFNNEADTPDNFQSRRPNTSFCFLDIRSPGLGDTAMYLCATSRGQGSRGEAFFGQGTRLTVV.

By share, this clone counts as medium-sized. CDR3 residues: CASSPIPYEQYF. The CDR3 nucleotides read TGTGCCAGCAGTCCAATCCCCTACGAGCAGTACTTC. The chain couples TRBV6-2 or TRBV6-3 to TRBJ2-7; unclear D gene. V was trimmed by 5 bases and J by 2 bases, leaving 7 bases between them. The germline V gene encodes CDR1 MNHEY and CDR2 SVGEGT. CDR3 length equals 12 residues.

The chain employs TRBV11-3 and TRBJ2-7, with D possibly matching TRBD2 (6 bases). V lost 5 bases and J 7 bases, leaving 15 bases between the germline ends. The CDR3 is 13 amino acids. Germline CDR1 is SGHNT and CDR2 is YENEEA. This CDR3 reads CASSPSREREQYF. CDR3 in DNA: TGTGCCAGCAGCCCTAGTCGGGAGCGGGAGCAGTACTTC.

The chain recombines TRBV2 with TRBJ2-4; 12 positions match TRBD1. J gave up 9 bases and V 3 bases, and 6 bases lay outside the gene matches. CDR3 length: 15 residues. CDR1 SNHLY and CDR2 FYNNEI come from the germline V gene. The DNA of the CDR3 is TGTGCCAGCAGTGATATAGGGACAGGGGGCGGCATTCAGTACTTC. Encoded protein: CASSDIGTGGGIQYF.

The V gene is TRBV9, the J gene TRBJ2-1; 12 bases are shared with TRBD2. The CDR3 is 15 residues long. Trimming took 3 bases from V and 8 from J; bases not matched to a gene: 6. Looked up from germline, CDR1 is SGDLS and CDR2 is YYNGEE. The CDR3 nucleotides are TGTGCCAGCAGCGCTAGCGGGAGGGTTAGTGATGAGCAGTTCTTC. Protein: CASSASGRVSDEQFF.

The CDR3 region is CASSPGMNTEAFF. The CDR3 nucleotides read TGTGCCAGCTCACCCGGGATGAACACTGAAGCTTTCTTT. V is TRBV18 and J is TRBJ1-1; D is undetermined. This CDR3 spans 13 amino acids. Germline values: CDR1 KGHSH, CDR2 LQKENI. Trimming removed 3 bases at V and 0 bases at J, with 5 bases between.

The chain recombines TRBV4-1 with TRBJ1-1, with D unclear. The V gene's germline CDR1 is MGHRA and CDR2 YSYEKL. The CDR3 has 14 residues. V lost 1 base and J lost 6, with 12 bases in between. CDR3 sequence (DNA): TGCGCCAGCAGCCAAGGGGGAGGGTACCCTGAAGCTTTCTTT. This encodes CASSQGGGYPEAFF.

This clone is categorized as medium-sized (0.01 to 0.1%). The chain combines TRBV13 with TRBJ2-7; possibly TRBD2 for D (7 bases). Germline CDR1 PRHDT, CDR2 FYEKMQ (reference sequence). The CDR3 totals 16 residues. With 4 bases removed from V and 3 bases from J, the gap between germline ends came to 19 bases. The chain's CDR3 is CASSSPPGGADYEQYF. CDR3 DNA: TGTGCCAGCAGCTCCCCCCCTGGGGGGGCGGACTACGAGCAGTACTTC. Complete variable domain (other parts from reference TRBV13 and TRBJ2-7): AAGVIQSPRHLIKEKRETATLKCYPIPRHDTVYWYQQGPGQDPQFLISFYEKMQSDKGSIPDRFSAQQFSDYHSELNMSSLELGDSALYFCASSSPPGGADYEQYFGPGTRLTVT.

As to this clone: The junction departs from the called germline gene at one end, perhaps through a read error. V usage is TRBV7-3 and J usage is TRBJ2-5, with a tentative D call TRBD1 (5 bases). Germline CDR1 is SGHTA and CDR2 is FQGTGA. The CDR3 loop spans 15 amino acids. CDR3 coding DNA: TGTGCCAGCAGCTTAACGTTTAGGGGCCAAGGGACCCAGTACTTC. Its translation: CASSLTFRGQGTQYF.

CDR3 region: CASSLRGSGGEKLFF. CDR3 bases: TGTGCCAGCAGCTTGCGCGGGTCGGGGGGAGAAAAACTGTTTTTT. This rearrangement joins TRBV5-4 to TRBJ1-4; D possibly corresponds to TRBD1 (5 bases). The CDR3 has 15 residues. Germline V gene data show CDR1 as SGHNT and CDR2 as YYREEE (reference sequence). Trimming cost V 1 base and J 8 bases, with 15 bases left between them.

This chain connects TRBV28 to TRBJ1-3; D perhaps matches TRBD1 (5 bases). This CDR3 is built from 16 residues. The V gene lost 2 bases and the J gene lost 4 bases, with 15 bases spanning the gap. The germline V gene has CDR1 MDHEN and CDR2 SYDVKM. In DNA, the CDR3 is TGTGCCAGCAGTTTAGCAGGGATGGACTCCGGAAACACCATATATTTT. It codes for CASSLAGMDSGNTIYF.

V and J are TRBV6-5 and TRBJ1-2, with 7 bases aligning to TRBD1. V shed 7 bases, J shed 0 bases, and the junction held 8 bases outside the gene matches. CDR1 and CDR2 from the germline V gene are MNHEY and SVGAGI. The CDR3 consists of 15 residues. The CDR3 DNA follows: TGTGCCAGCACCCCGGGGGACAGTACTAACTATGGCTACACCTTC. Translating gives CASTPGDSTNYGYTF.

V gene TRBV4-2 combines with J gene TRBJ1-2, with 7 bases identical to TRBD1. With V trimmed by 4 bases and J by 7 bases, 15 bases remained unmatched. Germline CDR1 and CDR2: LGHNA and YNFKEQ. This CDR3 contains 16 residues. Here the CDR3 reads CASSPQGGAGGSGYTF. The CDR3 coding sequence is TGTGCCAGCAGCCCCCAGGGGGGTGCGGGGGGCTCTGGCTACACCTTC.

The V and J genes are TRBV5-6 and TRBJ2-3, with D maybe TRBD2 (5 bases). CDR3 length: 12 amino acids. Germline CDR1 SGHDT, CDR2 YYEEEE. Trimming stripped 6 bases from V and 6 bases from J, with 11 bases between. The CDR3 protein is CASTWGEDTQYF. The CDR3 DNA reads TGTGCCAGCACCTGGGGAGAGGATACGCAGTATTTT.

This clone was recorded a few times. This chain connects TRBV9 to TRBJ2-7; D uncertain. Germline V gives CDR1 SGDLS, CDR2 YYNGEE. The CDR3 totals 13 residues. Trimming left V 6 bases short and J 0 bases short, with 10 bases between. CDR3 nucleotides: TGTGCCAGCAATCTAGGCCACTCCTACGAGCAGTACTTC. The encoded protein is CASNLGHSYEQYF.

The genes are TRBV5-6 and TRBJ2-5; TRBD2 is a possible D gene (6 bases). This CDR3 has 14 amino acids. Trimming took off 2 bases at V and 2 bases at J, with 10 bases between the two ends. The germline V gene encodes CDR1 SGHDT and CDR2 YYEEEE. The CDR3 bases are TGTGCCAGCAGCTTCCGGAGCGGGCAAGAGACCCAGTACTTC. Translated, it gives CASSFRSGQETQYF.

This chain connects TRBV2 to TRBJ1-1; D unclear. This CDR3 region has 13 residues. V was trimmed by 3 bases and J by 8 bases, leaving 13 bases between them. Germline assignment: CDR1 SNHLY and CDR2 FYNNEI. The CDR3 loop is CASSDPGGWEAFF. The CDR3 nucleotides read TGTGCCAGCAGTGACCCCGGAGGGTGGGAAGCTTTCTTT.